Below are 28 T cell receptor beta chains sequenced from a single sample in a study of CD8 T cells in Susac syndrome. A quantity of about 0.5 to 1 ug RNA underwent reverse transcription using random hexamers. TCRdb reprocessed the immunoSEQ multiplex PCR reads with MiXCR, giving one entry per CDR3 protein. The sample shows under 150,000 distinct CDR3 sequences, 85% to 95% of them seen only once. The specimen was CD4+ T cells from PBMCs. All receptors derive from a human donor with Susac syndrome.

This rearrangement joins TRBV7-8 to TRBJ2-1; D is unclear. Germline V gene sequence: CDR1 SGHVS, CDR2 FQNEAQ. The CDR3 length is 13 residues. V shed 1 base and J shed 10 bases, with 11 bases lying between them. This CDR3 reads CASSLELVGEQFF. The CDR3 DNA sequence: TGTGCCAGCAGCTTAGAGTTAGTAGGAGAGCAGTTCTTC. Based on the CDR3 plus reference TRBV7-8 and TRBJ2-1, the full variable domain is GAGVSQSPRYKVAKRGQDVALRCDPISGHVSLFWYQQALGQGPEFLTYFQNEAQLDKSGLPSDRFFAERPEGSVSTLKIQRTQQEDSAVYLCASSLELVGEQFFGPGTRLTVL.

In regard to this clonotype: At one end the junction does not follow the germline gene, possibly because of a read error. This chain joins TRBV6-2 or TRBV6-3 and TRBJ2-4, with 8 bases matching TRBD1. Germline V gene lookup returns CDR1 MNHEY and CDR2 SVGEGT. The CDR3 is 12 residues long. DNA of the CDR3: TGTGCCAGCAGCAATGGGCGGGGACAGGCCCACTTC. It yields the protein CASSNGRGQAHF.

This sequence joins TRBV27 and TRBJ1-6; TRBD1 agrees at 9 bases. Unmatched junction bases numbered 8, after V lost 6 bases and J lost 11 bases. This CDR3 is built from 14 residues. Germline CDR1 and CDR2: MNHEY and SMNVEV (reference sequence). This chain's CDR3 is CASRPDRGGTPLHF. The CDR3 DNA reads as TGTGCCAGCAGACCGGACAGGGGAGGTACACCCCTCCACTTT.

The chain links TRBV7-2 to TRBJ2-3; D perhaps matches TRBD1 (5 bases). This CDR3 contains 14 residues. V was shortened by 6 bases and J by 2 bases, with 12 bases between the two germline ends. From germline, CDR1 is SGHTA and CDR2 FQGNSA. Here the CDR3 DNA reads TGTGCCAGCAGATTAACCAGGGACACAGATACGCAGTATTTT. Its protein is CASRLTRDTDTQYF.

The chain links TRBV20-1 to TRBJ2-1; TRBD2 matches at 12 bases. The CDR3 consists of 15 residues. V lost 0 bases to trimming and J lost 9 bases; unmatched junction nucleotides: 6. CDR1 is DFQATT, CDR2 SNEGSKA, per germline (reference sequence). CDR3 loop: CSARDPSGGASEQFF. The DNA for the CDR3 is TGCAGTGCTAGAGACCCTAGCGGGGGGGCCTCTGAGCAGTTCTTC.

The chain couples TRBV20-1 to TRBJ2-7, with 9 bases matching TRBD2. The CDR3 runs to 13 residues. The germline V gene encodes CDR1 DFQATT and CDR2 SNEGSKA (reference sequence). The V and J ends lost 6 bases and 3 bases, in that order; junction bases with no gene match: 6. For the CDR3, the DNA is TGCAGTGCAGGTTTAGCGGGAGTCTACGAGCAGTACTTC. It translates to CSAGLAGVYEQYF.

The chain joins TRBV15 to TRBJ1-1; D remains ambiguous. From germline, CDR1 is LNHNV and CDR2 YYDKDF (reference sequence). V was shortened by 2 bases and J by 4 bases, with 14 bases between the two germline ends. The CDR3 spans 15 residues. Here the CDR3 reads CATSRPGRWTTEAFF. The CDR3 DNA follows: TGTGCCACCAGCAGACCCGGGAGGTGGACCACTGAAGCTTTCTTT. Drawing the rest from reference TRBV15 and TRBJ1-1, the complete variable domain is DAMVIQNPRYQVTQFGKPVTLSCSQTLNHNVMYWYQQKSSQAPKLLFHYYDKDFNNEADTPDNFQSRRPNTSFCFLDIRSPGLGDTAMYLCATSRPGRWTTEAFFGQGTRLTVV.

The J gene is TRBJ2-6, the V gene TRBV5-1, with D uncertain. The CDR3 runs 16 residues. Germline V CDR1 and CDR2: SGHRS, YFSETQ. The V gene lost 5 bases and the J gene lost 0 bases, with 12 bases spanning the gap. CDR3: CASRPASSSGANVLTF. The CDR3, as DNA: TGCGCCAGCAGGCCGGCCTCGTCCTCTGGGGCCAACGTCCTGACTTTC.

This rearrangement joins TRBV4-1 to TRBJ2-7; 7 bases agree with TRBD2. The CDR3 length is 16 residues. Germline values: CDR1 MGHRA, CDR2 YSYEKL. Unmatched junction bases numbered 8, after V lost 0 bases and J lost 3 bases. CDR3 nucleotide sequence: TGCGCCAGCAGCCAAGATCGGTGGGGGGGTGACTACGAGCAGTACTTC. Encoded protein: CASSQDRWGGDYEQYF.

In DNA, the CDR3 is TGCAGCGTTGCTTCCTCTTATTCCGCTAGGAACATTCAGTACTTC. Translation gives CSVASSYSARNIQYF. V gene TRBV29-1 combines with J gene TRBJ2-4, with D unresolved. The CDR3 spans 15 residues. Germline values: CDR1 SQVTM, CDR2 ANQGSEA. Trimming cost V 4 bases and J 7 bases, with 20 bases left between them. The full variable domain, its missing parts supplied by reference TRBV29-1 and TRBJ2-4, is SAVISQKPSRDICQRGTSLTIQCQVDSQVTMMFWYRQQPGQSLTLIATANQGSEATYESGFVIDKFPISRPNLTFSTLTVSNMSPEDSSIYLCSVASSYSARNIQYFGAGTRLSVL.

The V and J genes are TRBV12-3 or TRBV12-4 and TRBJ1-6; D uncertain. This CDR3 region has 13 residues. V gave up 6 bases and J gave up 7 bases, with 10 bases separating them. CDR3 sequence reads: CASSRGSNSPLHF. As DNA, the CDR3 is TGTGCCAGCAGCCGGGGATCCAATTCACCCCTCCACTTT.

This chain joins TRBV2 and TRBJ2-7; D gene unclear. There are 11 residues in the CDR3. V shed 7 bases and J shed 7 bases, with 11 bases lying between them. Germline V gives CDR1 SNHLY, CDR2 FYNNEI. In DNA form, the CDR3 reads TGTGCCAGCACCCGAGTAGGAGAGCAGTACTTC. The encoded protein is CASTRVGEQYF.

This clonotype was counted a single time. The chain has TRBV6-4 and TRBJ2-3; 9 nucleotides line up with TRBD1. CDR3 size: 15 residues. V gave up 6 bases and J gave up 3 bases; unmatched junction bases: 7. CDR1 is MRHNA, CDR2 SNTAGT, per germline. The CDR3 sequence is CASSPTGGGTDTQYF. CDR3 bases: TGTGCCAGCAGCCCGACAGGGGGAGGGACAGATACGCAGTATTTT.

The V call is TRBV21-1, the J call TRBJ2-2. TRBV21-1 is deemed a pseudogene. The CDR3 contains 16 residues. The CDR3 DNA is TGTGCCAGCAGCAAAGAATGGCAAACAAACACCGGGGAGCTGTTTTTT. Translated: CASSKEWQTNTGELFF.

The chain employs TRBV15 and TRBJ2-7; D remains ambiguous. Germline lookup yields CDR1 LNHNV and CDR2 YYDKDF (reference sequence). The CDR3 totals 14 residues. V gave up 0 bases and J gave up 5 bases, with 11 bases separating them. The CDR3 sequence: CATSRDLGRDEQYF. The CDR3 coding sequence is TGTGCCACCAGCAGAGATTTGGGTAGGGACGAGCAGTACTTC.

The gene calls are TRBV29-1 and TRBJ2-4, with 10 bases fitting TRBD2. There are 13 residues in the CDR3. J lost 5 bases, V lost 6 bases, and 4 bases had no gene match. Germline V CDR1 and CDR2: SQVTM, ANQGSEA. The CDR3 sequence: CSVISGGQNIQYF. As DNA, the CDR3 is TGCAGCGTGATTAGCGGGGGGCAAAACATTCAGTACTTC.

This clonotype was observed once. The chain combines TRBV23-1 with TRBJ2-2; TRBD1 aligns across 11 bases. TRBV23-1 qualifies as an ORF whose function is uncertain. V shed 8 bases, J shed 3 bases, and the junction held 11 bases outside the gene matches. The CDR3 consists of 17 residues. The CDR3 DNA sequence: TGCGCCAGCTCCTCGGCGGGGACAGGGGGTTACACCGGGGAGCTGTTTTTT. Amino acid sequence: CASSSAGTGGYTGELFF.

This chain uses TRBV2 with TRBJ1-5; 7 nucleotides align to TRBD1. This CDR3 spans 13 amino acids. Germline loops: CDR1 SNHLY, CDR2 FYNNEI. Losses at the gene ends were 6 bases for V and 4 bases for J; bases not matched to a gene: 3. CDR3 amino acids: CASREQGNQPQHF. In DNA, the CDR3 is TGTGCCAGCAGGGAACAGGGGAATCAGCCCCAGCATTTT. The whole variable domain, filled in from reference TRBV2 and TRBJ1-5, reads EPEVTQTPSHQVTQMGQEVILRCVPISNHLYFYWYRQILGQKVEFLVSFYNNEISEKSEIFDDQFSVERPDGSNFTLKIRSTKLEDSAMYFCASREQGNQPQHFGDGTRLSIL.

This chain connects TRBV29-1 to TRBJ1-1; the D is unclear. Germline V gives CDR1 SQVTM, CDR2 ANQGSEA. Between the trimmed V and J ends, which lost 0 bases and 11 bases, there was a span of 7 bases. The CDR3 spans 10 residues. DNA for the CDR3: TGCAGCGTTGAAGAATTGGAGGCTTTCTTT. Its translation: CSVEELEAFF.

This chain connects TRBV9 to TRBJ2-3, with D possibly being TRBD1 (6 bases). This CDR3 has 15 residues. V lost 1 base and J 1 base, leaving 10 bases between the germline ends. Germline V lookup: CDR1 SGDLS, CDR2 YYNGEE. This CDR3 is CASSVWGRGTDTQYF. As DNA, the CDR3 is TGTGCCAGCAGCGTATGGGGGCGGGGCACAGATACGCAGTATTTT.

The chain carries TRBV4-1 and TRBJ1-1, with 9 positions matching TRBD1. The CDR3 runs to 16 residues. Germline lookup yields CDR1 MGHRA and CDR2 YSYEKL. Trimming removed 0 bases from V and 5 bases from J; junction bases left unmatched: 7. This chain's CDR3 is CASSQERQGGRTEAFF. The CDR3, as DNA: TGCGCCAGCAGCCAAGAGCGACAGGGGGGACGGACTGAAGCTTTCTTT.

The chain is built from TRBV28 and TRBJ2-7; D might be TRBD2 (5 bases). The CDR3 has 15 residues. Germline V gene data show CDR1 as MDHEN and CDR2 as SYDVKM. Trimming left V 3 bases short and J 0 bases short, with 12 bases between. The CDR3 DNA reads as TGTGCCAGCAGTTTGGACTCACTGGGCTCCTACGAGCAGTACTTC. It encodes CASSLDSLGSYEQYF.

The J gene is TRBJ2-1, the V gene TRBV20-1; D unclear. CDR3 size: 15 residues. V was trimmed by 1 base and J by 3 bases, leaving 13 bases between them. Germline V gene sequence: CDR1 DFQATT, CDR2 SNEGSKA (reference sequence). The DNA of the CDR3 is TGCAGTGCTAGAGTAGCCATGGGGATCTACAATGAGCAGTTCTTC. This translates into CSARVAMGIYNEQFF.

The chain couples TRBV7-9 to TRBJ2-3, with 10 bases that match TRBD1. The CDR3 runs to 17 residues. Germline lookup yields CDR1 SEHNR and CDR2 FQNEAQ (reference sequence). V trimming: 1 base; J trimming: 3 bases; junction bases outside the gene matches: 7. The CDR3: CASSLGRGQGSTDTQYF. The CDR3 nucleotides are TGTGCCAGCAGCTTAGGTCGGGGACAGGGGAGTACAGATACGCAGTATTTT. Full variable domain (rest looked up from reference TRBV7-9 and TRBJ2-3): DTGVSQNPRHKITKRGQNVTFRCDPISEHNRLYWYRQTLGQGPEFLTYFQNEAQLEKSRLLSDRFSAERPKGSFSTLEIQRTEQGDSAMYLCASSLGRGQGSTDTQYFGPGTRLTVL.

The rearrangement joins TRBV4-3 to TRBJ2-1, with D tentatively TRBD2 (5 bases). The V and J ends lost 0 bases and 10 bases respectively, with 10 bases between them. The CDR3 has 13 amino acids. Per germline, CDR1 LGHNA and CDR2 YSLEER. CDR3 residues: CASSQEEVGEQFF. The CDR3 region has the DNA TGCGCCAGCAGCCAAGAGGAGGTAGGCGAGCAGTTCTTC.

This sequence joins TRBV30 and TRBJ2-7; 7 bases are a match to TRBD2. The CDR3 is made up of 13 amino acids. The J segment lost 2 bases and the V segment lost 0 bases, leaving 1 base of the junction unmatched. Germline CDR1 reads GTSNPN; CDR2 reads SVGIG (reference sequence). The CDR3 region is CAWSVREPYEQYF. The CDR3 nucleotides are TGTGCCTGGAGTGTGCGGGAGCCCTACGAGCAGTACTTC. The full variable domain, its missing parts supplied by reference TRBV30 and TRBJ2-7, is SQTIHQWPATLVQPVGSPLSLECTVEGTSNPNLYWYRQAAGRGLQLLFYSVGIGQISSEVPQNLSASRPQDRQFILSSKKLLLSDSGFYLCAWSVREPYEQYFGPGTRLTVT.

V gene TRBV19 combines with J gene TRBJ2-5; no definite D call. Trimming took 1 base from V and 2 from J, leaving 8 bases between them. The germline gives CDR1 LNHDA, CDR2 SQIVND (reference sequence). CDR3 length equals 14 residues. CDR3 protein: CASSIGTVQETQYF. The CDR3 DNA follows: TGTGCCAGTAGTATAGGGACCGTACAAGAGACCCAGTACTTC.

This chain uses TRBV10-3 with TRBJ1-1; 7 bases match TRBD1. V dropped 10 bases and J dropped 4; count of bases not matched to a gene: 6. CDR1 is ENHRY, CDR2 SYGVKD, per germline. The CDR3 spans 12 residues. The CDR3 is CATNQGGTEAFF. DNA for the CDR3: TGTGCCACCAACCAGGGGGGCACTGAAGCTTTCTTT.